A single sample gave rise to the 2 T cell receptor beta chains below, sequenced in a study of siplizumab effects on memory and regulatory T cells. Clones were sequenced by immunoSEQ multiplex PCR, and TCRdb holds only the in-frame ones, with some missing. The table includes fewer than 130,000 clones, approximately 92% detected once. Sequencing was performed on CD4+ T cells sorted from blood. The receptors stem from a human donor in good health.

CDR3 sequence reads: CASSVGRTNYYEQFF. Written as DNA, the CDR3 is TGTGCCAGTAGCGTCGGACGGACTAATTACTATGAGCAGTTCTTC. The chain joins TRBV19 to TRBJ2-1; tentatively, D is TRBD2 (6 bases). The CDR3 is 15 residues long. Germline V gene sequence: CDR1 LNHDA, CDR2 SQIVND (reference sequence). The germline V and J ends were trimmed by 6 bases and 8 bases, with 20 bases remaining between them.

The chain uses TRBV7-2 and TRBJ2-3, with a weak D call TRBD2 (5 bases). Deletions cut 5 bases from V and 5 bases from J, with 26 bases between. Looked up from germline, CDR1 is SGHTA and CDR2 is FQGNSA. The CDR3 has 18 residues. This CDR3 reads CASSNRPGGWRVGDTQYF. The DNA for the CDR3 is TGTGCCAGCAGCAACCGACCCGGAGGTTGGAGAGTGGGAGATACGCAGTATTTT.